This TCR beta chain was profiled in a study of beta chain features in type 1 diabetes. All of the isolated RNA was reverse transcribed, so expressed TCRB transcripts were sequenced. Clones were read by immunoSEQ multiplex PCR, and TCRdb kept only the in-frame ones, dropping some. This table has approximately 160,000 clones, 7.5% to 10% appearing once. Whole-study findings and limits: In type 1 diabetes patients, VDJ junctions had fewer insertions; deletions at these junctions were more frequent. Healthy donors had naive, central memory and Treg TCRB repertoires that appeared less similar than those seen among patients.

There was one heparinised blood draw per donor, averaging roughly 120 mL. Remarks on this clone: Antigen: not known. This same CDR3 is encoded by further DNA sequences in the sample.

V was trimmed by 1 base and J by 3 bases, leaving 13 bases between them. Germline loops: CDR1 MGHDK, CDR2 SYGVNS. The CDR3 is made up of 16 amino acids. The chain carries TRBV25-1 and TRBJ1-3, with D perhaps matching TRBD1 (6 bases). Sequencing used central memory CD4+ T cells from blood. This clonotype originated in a man between 18 and 29 years old in good health. CDR3: CASSESGGPGGNTIYF. The CDR3 region has the DNA TGTGCCAGCAGTGAATCGGGGGGGCCAGGTGGAAACACCATATATTTT.